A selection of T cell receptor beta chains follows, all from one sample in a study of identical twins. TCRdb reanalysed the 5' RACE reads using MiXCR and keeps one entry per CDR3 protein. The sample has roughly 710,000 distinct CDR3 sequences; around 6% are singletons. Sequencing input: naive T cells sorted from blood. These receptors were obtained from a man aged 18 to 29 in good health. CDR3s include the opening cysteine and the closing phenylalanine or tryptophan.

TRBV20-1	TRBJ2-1	CSARDVGTEQFF
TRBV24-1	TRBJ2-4	CATTWDRENIQYF
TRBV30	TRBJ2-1	CAWSLGTGVYNEQFF
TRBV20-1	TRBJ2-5	CSARPPPPMETQYF
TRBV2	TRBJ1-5	CASSVTRDQPQHF
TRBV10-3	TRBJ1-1	CAISGPKDEVGTEAFF
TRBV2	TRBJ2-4	CASSEELAKNIQYF
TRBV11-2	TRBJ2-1	CASSRVAGGTFTYNEQFF
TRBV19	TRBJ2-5	CASTSPGFGETQYF
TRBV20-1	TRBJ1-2	CSAPTRGNYGYTF
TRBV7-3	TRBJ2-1	CASSLMGQGSYNEQFF
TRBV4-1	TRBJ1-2	CASSQVSGGGYTF
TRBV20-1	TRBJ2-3	CSARDLRENTDTQYF
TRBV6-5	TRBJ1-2	CASSYDRVSFGYTF
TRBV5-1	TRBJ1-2	CASSGAGRTGLQDYTF
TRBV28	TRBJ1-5	CASSKRRTAGNQPQHF
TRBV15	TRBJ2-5	CATGDSRYQETQYF
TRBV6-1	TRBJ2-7	CASSGLAGVGEQYF
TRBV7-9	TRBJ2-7	CASGVRTGKRYEQYF
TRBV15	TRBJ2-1	CATSRGLAGGPAEQFF
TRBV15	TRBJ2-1	CATSRDPGTGPGNEQFF
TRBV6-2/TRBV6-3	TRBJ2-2	CASRRGSTNTGELFF
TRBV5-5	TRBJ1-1	CASSLLETGGFTEAFF
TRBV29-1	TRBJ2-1	CSVVQLAAGAYNEQFF
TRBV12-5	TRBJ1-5	CASGGPDQPQHF
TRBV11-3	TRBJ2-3	CASSPRGQGNTDTQYF
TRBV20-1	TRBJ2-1	CSAETTGRALGYEQFF
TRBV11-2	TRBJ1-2	CASSVGRAEYYGYTF
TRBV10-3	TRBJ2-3	CAISPGLAGTSTDTQYF
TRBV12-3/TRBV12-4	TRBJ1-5	CASSSGTQHF
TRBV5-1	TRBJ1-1	CASSGGPGGTEAFF
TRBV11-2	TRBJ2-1	CASINTGGSYNEQFF
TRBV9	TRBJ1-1	CASSGRKQGSNLNTEAFF
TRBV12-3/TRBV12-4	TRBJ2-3	CASSLWREGLGSTDTQYF
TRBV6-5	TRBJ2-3	CASSYALPGNTDTQYF
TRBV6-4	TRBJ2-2	CASRLAEYTGELFF
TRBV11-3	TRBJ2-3	CASSGGASNTQYF
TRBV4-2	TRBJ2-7	CASSQDPAEQYF
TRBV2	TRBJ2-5	CASSDQSRQGKETQYF
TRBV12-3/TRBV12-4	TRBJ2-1	CASSFNSGSSYEQFF
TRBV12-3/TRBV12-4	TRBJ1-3	CASSFLDGGNTIYF
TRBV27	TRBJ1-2	CASSLSTWTITDYGYTF
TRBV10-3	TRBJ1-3	CAISEFLTGSHTIYF
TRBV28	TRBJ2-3	CASSHRDMYTDTQYF
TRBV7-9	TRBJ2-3	CASSWVSGVVGDTQYF
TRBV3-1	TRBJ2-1	CASSQGSWNNEQFF
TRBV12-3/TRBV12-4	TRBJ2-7	CASSPGTSGSLSQYF